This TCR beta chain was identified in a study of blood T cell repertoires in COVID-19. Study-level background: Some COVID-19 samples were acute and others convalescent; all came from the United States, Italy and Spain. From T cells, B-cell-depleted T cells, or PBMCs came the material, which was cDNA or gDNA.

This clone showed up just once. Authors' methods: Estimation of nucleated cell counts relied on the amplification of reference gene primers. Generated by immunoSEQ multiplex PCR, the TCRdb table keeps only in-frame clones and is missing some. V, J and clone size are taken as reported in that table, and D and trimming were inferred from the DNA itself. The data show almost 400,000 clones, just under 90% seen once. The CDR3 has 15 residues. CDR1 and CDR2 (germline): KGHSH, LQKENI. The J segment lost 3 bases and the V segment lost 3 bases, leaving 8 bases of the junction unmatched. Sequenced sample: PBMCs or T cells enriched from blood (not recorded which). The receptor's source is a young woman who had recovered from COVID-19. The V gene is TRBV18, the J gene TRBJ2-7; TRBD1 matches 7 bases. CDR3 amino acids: CASSPFGTENYEQYF. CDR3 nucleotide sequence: TGTGCCAGCTCACCTTTTGGGACAGAGAACTACGAGCAGTACTTC.